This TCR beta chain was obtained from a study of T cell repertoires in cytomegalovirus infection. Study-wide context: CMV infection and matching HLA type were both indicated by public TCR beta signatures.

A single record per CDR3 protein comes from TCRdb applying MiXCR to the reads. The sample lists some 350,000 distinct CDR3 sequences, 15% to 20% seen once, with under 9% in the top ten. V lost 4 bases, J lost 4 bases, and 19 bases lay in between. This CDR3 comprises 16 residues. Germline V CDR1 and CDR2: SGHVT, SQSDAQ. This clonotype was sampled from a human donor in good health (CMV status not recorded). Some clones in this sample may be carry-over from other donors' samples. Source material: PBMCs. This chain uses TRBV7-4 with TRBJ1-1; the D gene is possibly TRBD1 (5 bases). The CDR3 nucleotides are TGTGCCAGCAGCTCGTACATGGGAACGGGGCGCACTGAAGCTTTCTTT. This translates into CASSSYMGTGRTEAFF. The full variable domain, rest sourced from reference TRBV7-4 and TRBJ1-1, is GAGVSQSPRYKVAKRGRDVALRCDSISGHVTLYWYRQTLGQGSEVLTYSQSDAQRDKSGRPSGRFSAERPERSVSTLKIQRTEQGDSAVYLCASSSYMGTGRTEAFFGQGTRLTVV.